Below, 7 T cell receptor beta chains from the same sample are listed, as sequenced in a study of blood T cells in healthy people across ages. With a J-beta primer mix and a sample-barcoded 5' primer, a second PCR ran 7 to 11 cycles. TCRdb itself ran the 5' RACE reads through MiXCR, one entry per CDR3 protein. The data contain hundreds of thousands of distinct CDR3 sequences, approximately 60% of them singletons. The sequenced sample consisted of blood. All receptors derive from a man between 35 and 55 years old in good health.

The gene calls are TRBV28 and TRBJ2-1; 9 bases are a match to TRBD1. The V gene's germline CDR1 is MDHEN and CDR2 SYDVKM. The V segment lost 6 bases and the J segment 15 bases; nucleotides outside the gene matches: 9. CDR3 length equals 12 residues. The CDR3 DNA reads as TGTGCCAGCAGATCGGCGGGACAGGGTCTGTTCTTC. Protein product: CASRSAGQGLFF.

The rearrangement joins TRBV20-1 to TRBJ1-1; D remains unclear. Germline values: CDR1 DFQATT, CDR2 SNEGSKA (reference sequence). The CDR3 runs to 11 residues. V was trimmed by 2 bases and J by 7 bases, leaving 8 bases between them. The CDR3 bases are TGCAGTGCTAGACGGACCCGTGAAGCTTTCTTT. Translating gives CSARRTREAFF.

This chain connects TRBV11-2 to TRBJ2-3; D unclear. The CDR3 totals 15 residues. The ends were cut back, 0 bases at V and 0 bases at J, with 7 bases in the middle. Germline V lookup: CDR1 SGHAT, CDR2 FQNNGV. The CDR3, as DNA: TGTGCCAGCAGCTTAGATCGCTTTAGCACAGATACGCAGTATTTT. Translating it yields CASSLDRFSTDTQYF.

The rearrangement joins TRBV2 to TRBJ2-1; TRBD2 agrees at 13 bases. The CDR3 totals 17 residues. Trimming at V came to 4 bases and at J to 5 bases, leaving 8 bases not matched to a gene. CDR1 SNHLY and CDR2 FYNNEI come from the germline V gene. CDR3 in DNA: TGTGCCAGCAGTGTCAACTTCGGGACTAGCGGGAACAATGAGCAGTTCTTC. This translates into CASSVNFGTSGNNEQFF.

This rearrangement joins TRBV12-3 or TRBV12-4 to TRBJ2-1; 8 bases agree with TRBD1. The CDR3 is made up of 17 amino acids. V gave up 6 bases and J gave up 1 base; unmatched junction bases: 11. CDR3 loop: CASSTDRGGNSYNEQFF. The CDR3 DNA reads TGTGCCAGCAGCACCGACAGGGGAGGCAATTCCTACAATGAGCAGTTCTTC.

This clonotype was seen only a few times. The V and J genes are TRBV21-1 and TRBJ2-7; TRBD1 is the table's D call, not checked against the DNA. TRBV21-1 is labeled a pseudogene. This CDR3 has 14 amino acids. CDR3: CASSARDWVYEQYF. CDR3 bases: TGTGCCAGCAGCGCCCGGGACTGGGTTTACGAGCAGTACTTC.

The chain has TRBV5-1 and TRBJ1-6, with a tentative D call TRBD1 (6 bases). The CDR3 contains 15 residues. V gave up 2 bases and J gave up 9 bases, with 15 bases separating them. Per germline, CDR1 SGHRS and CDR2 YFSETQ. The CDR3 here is CASSLTGSILSPLHF. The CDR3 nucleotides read TGCGCCAGCAGCTTAACAGGGTCTATTCTTTCACCCCTCCACTTT.